The next 5 T cell receptor beta chains were all read from a single sample in a study of circulating and synovial CD4+ cells in juvenile arthritis. Assay used: immunoSEQ multiplex PCR; TCRdb lists only in-frame clones, some missing. This table has about 36,000 clones, just under 95% appearing once. What was sequenced was CD4+ T cells from blood. Receptor source: a human donor with juvenile idiopathic arthritis.

This sequence joins TRBV20-1 and TRBJ2-1, with 9 bases identical to TRBD1. J was trimmed by 10 bases and V by 6 bases; bases with no gene match: 4. The CDR3 runs 11 residues. CDR1 and CDR2 from the germline V gene are DFQATT and SNEGSKA (reference sequence). CDR3 sequence reads: CSARGQGEQFF. The CDR3 region has the DNA TGCAGTGCCCGGGGACAGGGAGAGCAGTTCTTC.

The chain joins TRBV6-5 to TRBJ2-7, with D maybe TRBD1 (7 bases). Per the germline V gene, CDR1 is MNHEY and CDR2 is SVGAGI. Trimming removed 5 bases at V and 5 bases at J, with 13 bases between. This CDR3 is 13 amino acids long. The CDR3 reads CASSRQGGNEQYF. In DNA, the CDR3 is TGTGCCAGCAGTCGACAGGGAGGAAACGAGCAGTACTTC.

CDR3 sequence reads: CASSENRNEQFF. The CDR3 region has the DNA TGTGCCAGCAGTGAGAACAGGAATGAGCAGTTCTTC. The J gene is TRBJ2-1, the V gene TRBV6-1; maybe TRBD1 (5 bases). The ends were cut back, 3 bases at V and 7 bases at J, with 7 bases in the middle. This CDR3 contains 12 residues. The germline gives CDR1 MNHNS, CDR2 SASEGT.

The V and J genes are TRBV7-8 and TRBJ2-3; 8 nucleotides match TRBD2. The junction had 8 bases not matched to a gene; V was cut back by 8 bases and J by 1 base. The CDR3 has 15 residues. Germline CDR1 SGHVS, CDR2 FQNEAQ. The CDR3 bases are TGTGCCAGCGGACCGCGGGGGGTTGGCACAGATACGCAGTATTTT. Amino acids: CASGPRGVGTDTQYF.

Only one count was recorded for this clone. The chain has TRBV5-1 and TRBJ1-1; TRBD1 is a possible D gene (5 bases). Germline values: CDR1 SGHRS, CDR2 YFSETQ. Trimming stripped 1 base from V and 4 bases from J, with 11 bases between. There are 14 residues in the CDR3. In DNA, the CDR3 is TGCGCCAGCAGCTTGTCTGGACACAGCACTGAAGCTTTCTTT. Translation: CASSLSGHSTEAFF.